A selection of T cell receptor beta chains follows, all from one sample in a study of blood T cell repertoires in COVID-19. Generated by immunoSEQ multiplex PCR, the TCRdb table keeps only in-frame clones and is missing some. The table lists about 350,000 clones, approximately 90% of them singletons. Specimen: peripheral blood. The source is a man aged 25 to 45 with COVID-19, enrolled during active disease. The CDR3 runs from the conserved cysteine through the conserved F or W. The D gene is left open where the match is weak. Clone size is shown for a subset of rows, as once, few, many or a class of expanded clone.

CDR3nt: TGTGCCAGCATCGACCGGGACAGCATGAACACTGAAGCTTTCTTT
CDR3aa: CASIDRDSMNTEAFF
j_gene: TRBJ1-1
abundance: .
d_gene: TRBD1
v_gene: TRBV2

CDR3nt: TGTGCCAGCAGCAATTCCGGGGGTAAGGGCACCACAAGGACCTACGAGCAGTACTTC
CDR3aa: CASSNSGGKGTTRTYEQYF
j_gene: TRBJ2-7
abundance: .
d_gene: .
v_gene: TRBV21-1

CDR3nt: TGTGCCAGCAGTGATCAGTTGGTCACCGGGGAGCTGTTTTTT
CDR3aa: CASSDQLVTGELFF
j_gene: TRBJ2-2
abundance: .
d_gene: .
v_gene: TRBV2

CDR3nt: TGCGCCAGCAGCCCCGGGACTCAAGCCTACGAGCAGTACTTC
CDR3aa: CASSPGTQAYEQYF
j_gene: TRBJ2-7
abundance: .
d_gene: .
v_gene: TRBV5-1

CDR3nt: TGTGCCAGCAGCCGGGTCCTCGACAGCTCCTACGAGCAGTACTTC
CDR3aa: CASSRVLDSSYEQYF
j_gene: TRBJ2-7
abundance: .
d_gene: .
v_gene: TRBV4-2

CDR3nt: TGTGCCACCAGCATAGGAGGGGAGGGCAATCAGCCCCAGCATTTT
CDR3aa: CATSIGGEGNQPQHF
j_gene: TRBJ1-5
abundance: .
d_gene: .
v_gene: TRBV15

CDR3nt: TGTGCCAGCAGCCTGGACAGGGATTCACCCCTCCACTTT
CDR3aa: CASSLDRDSPLHF
j_gene: TRBJ1-6
abundance: few
d_gene: TRBD1
v_gene: TRBV28

CDR3nt: TGTGCCAGCAGTGTACTCCGGGGGGATGGCTACACCTTC
CDR3aa: CASSVLRGDGYTF
j_gene: TRBJ1-2
abundance: few
d_gene: .
v_gene: TRBV2

CDR3nt: TGTGCCAGCAGCTTATTAGGGACAGGGGCATACGAGCAGTACTTC
CDR3aa: CASSLLGTGAYEQYF
j_gene: TRBJ2-7
abundance: once
d_gene: TRBD1
v_gene: TRBV7-9

CDR3nt: TGTGCCAGCGCTTTATATGGAGGGGGCAATCAGCCCCAGCATTTT
CDR3aa: CASALYGGGNQPQHF
j_gene: TRBJ1-5
abundance: .
d_gene: .
v_gene: TRBV28

CDR3nt: TGTGCCAGCAGCCCCCCGCAGACAGTCTCTGGAAACACCATATATTTT
CDR3aa: CASSPPQTVSGNTIYF
j_gene: TRBJ1-3
abundance: .
d_gene: .
v_gene: TRBV3-1/TRBV3-2

CDR3nt: TGTGCCAGCTCACAACTACAGGGTAGCGAGCAGTACTTC
CDR3aa: CASSQLQGSEQYF
j_gene: TRBJ2-7
abundance: .
d_gene: .
v_gene: TRBV18

CDR3nt: TGCGCCAGCAGCCAAGGGACAGGGGACTATGGCTACACCTTC
CDR3aa: CASSQGTGDYGYTF
j_gene: TRBJ1-2
abundance: .
d_gene: TRBD1
v_gene: TRBV4-1

CDR3nt: TGTGCCAGCAGCCAATCAGGAAGAACCCAGTACTTC
CDR3aa: CASSQSGRTQYF
j_gene: TRBJ2-5
abundance: once
d_gene: .
v_gene: TRBV14

CDR3nt: TGTGCCAGCAGCCAAAGCGGGGGAGGATATCAGCCCCAGCATTTT
CDR3aa: CASSQSGGGYQPQHF
j_gene: TRBJ1-5
abundance: few
d_gene: .
v_gene: TRBV28

CDR3nt: TGTGCCAGCAGTTTAAGGACAGGGTCCGTTCATGGCTACACCTTC
CDR3aa: CASSLRTGSVHGYTF
j_gene: TRBJ1-2
abundance: .
d_gene: TRBD1
v_gene: TRBV28

CDR3nt: TGTGCCAGCAGTGCAGGGTTAGCGGGAGGCAGCGAGACCCAGTACTTC
CDR3aa: CASSAGLAGGSETQYF
j_gene: TRBJ2-5
abundance: .
d_gene: TRBD2
v_gene: TRBV2

CDR3nt: TGCGCCAGCAGCTTGGCCGCCAGCTCCTACAATGAGCAGTTCTTC
CDR3aa: CASSLAASSYNEQFF
j_gene: TRBJ2-1
abundance: .
d_gene: .
v_gene: TRBV5-1

CDR3nt: TGCGCCATCGATCCCACCCAGGGGGCCCAGACTGGGGCCAACGTCCTGACTTTC
CDR3aa: CAIDPTQGAQTGANVLTF
j_gene: TRBJ2-6
abundance: .
d_gene: TRBD1
v_gene: TRBV5-1

CDR3nt: TGTGCCAGCAGCCAAGTCGGAAAAGGACAGGGGGATCAGTCCTACGAGCAGTACTTC
CDR3aa: CASSQVGKGQGDQSYEQYF
j_gene: TRBJ2-7
abundance: .
d_gene: TRBD1
v_gene: TRBV3-1/TRBV3-2

CDR3nt: TGTGCCAGTAGTCCCCGGACTAGCGGGAGAGGGGGTACGCAGTATTTT
CDR3aa: CASSPRTSGRGGTQYF
j_gene: TRBJ2-3
abundance: .
d_gene: TRBD2
v_gene: TRBV19

CDR3nt: TGTGCCAGCAGCCCCAGGGGTAGCGGGGGCCCGGACACGCAGTATTTT
CDR3aa: CASSPRGSGGPDTQYF
j_gene: TRBJ2-3
abundance: .
d_gene: TRBD2
v_gene: TRBV11-2

CDR3nt: TGTGCCAGCTCACCGGGACAGGGAGACGAGCAGTACTTC
CDR3aa: CASSPGQGDEQYF
j_gene: TRBJ2-7
abundance: .
d_gene: TRBD1
v_gene: TRBV18

CDR3nt: TGTGCCAGCAGCCCCAGACTAGCGAGGGGGTACGAGCAGTACTTC
CDR3aa: CASSPRLARGYEQYF
j_gene: TRBJ2-7
abundance: .
d_gene: TRBD2
v_gene: TRBV5-5

CDR3nt: TGTGCCAGCAGGGGGACAGGGGCTGGAAACACCATATATTTT
CDR3aa: CASRGTGAGNTIYF
j_gene: TRBJ1-3
abundance: once
d_gene: TRBD1
v_gene: TRBV6-5

CDR3nt: TGTGCCAGTACGACCGGGACTAGCGTGTATGAGCAGTTCTTC
CDR3aa: CASTTGTSVYEQFF
j_gene: TRBJ2-1
abundance: .
d_gene: TRBD2
v_gene: TRBV28

CDR3nt: TGTGCCAGCAGGAGCATACTAGCGCCTAGCTCCTACAATGAGCAGTTCTTC
CDR3aa: CASRSILAPSSYNEQFF
j_gene: TRBJ2-1
abundance: .
d_gene: TRBD2
v_gene: TRBV27

CDR3nt: TGTGCCAGCAGTTTACACACTCAGGGGGCCGCTGAAGCTTTCTTT
CDR3aa: CASSLHTQGAAEAFF
j_gene: TRBJ1-1
abundance: .
d_gene: TRBD1
v_gene: TRBV28

CDR3nt: TGTGCCTTGTCTTGGGGAGGGGGAGGCACTGAAGCTTTCTTT
CDR3aa: CALSWGGGGTEAFF
j_gene: TRBJ1-1
abundance: .
d_gene: .
v_gene: TRBV6-5

CDR3nt: TGTGCCAGTAGTATCCCAGGGGGCTCCTACAATGAGCAGTTCTTC
CDR3aa: CASSIPGGSYNEQFF
j_gene: TRBJ2-1
abundance: .
d_gene: TRBD1
v_gene: TRBV19

CDR3nt: TGTGCCAGCAGTGACAGGCAAGGACGCTCTGGAAACACCATATATTTT
CDR3aa: CASSDRQGRSGNTIYF
j_gene: TRBJ1-3
abundance: .
d_gene: .
v_gene: TRBV28

CDR3nt: TGTGCCAGCAGTTGGGGGGGACGGATCACAGATACGCAGTATTTT
CDR3aa: CASSWGGRITDTQYF
j_gene: TRBJ2-3
abundance: .
d_gene: TRBD2
v_gene: TRBV6-5

CDR3nt: TGCGCCAGCAGCCAAGATTCTGCCACTTCAGATACGCAGTATTTT
CDR3aa: CASSQDSATSDTQYF
j_gene: TRBJ2-3
abundance: .
d_gene: .
v_gene: TRBV4-3

CDR3nt: TGTGCCAGCAGTGCTTTCCAGGGGGCCGGAGGAAACACCATATATTTT
CDR3aa: CASSAFQGAGGNTIYF
j_gene: TRBJ1-3
abundance: .
d_gene: TRBD1
v_gene: TRBV6-1

CDR3nt: TGTGCCACCAGTGATGGGCTGGACAGGGGGATAGATACGCAGTATTTT
CDR3aa: CATSDGLDRGIDTQYF
j_gene: TRBJ2-3
abundance: .
d_gene: TRBD1
v_gene: TRBV24-1

CDR3nt: TGTGCCAGCAGCTACCGACAGGGACAATCGGTCGGCACTGAAGCTTTCTTT
CDR3aa: CASSYRQGQSVGTEAFF
j_gene: TRBJ1-1
abundance: .
d_gene: TRBD1
v_gene: TRBV7-8

CDR3nt: TGTGCCAGCAGCCGGATAGCGGGGGAAGAGACCCAGTACTTC
CDR3aa: CASSRIAGEETQYF
j_gene: TRBJ2-5
abundance: .
d_gene: TRBD2
v_gene: TRBV4-2

CDR3nt: TGCGCCAGCAGCTTGGCGAGACTAGCAAGCTCCTACAATGAGCAGTTCTTC
CDR3aa: CASSLARLASSYNEQFF
j_gene: TRBJ2-1
abundance: few
d_gene: TRBD2
v_gene: TRBV5-1

CDR3nt: TGTGCCTGGAGGCGACAGGCGCTGAGCTCTGGGGCCAACGTCCTGACTTTC
CDR3aa: CAWRRQALSSGANVLTF
j_gene: TRBJ2-6
abundance: .
d_gene: .
v_gene: TRBV30

CDR3nt: TGTGCCAGCAGTTTCGATCAGCCCCAGCATTTT
CDR3aa: CASSFDQPQHF
j_gene: TRBJ1-5
abundance: .
d_gene: .
v_gene: TRBV28

CDR3nt: TGTGCCAGCAGTCCGGAGGGGGCCCTTAATTCACCCCTCCACTTT
CDR3aa: CASSPEGALNSPLHF
j_gene: TRBJ1-6
abundance: .
d_gene: TRBD1
v_gene: TRBV6-5